Listed below are T cell receptor beta chains from one sample, sequenced in a study of blood T cell repertoires in COVID-19. The method was immunoSEQ multiplex PCR; TCRdb's version includes in-frame clones alone and lacks a portion of them. The top ten clones hold 3% to 4% of a sample with hundreds of thousands of clones, 65% to 85% of them seen once. The sample comprised PBMCs or T cells enriched from blood (not recorded which). The receptor source for this set is an older woman who had recovered from COVID-19. CDR3s include the opening cysteine and the closing phenylalanine or tryptophan. D genes are given only for firm matches. Not every row has a clone size; where given, it reads once, few, many or a size class.

j_call: TRBJ2-5
clone_size: .
v_call: TRBV3-1/TRBV3-2
d_call: TRBD1
cdr3_nt: TGTGCCAGCAGCCAAGGATTAAGGGGGCGCTGGGAGACCCAGTACTTC
cdr3_aa: CASSQGLRGRWETQYF

j_call: TRBJ1-5
clone_size: .
v_call: TRBV27
d_call: TRBD1
cdr3_nt: TGTGCCAGCAGTCGACAGGGCGGTAACAATCAGCCCCAGCATTTT
cdr3_aa: CASSRQGGNNQPQHF

j_call: TRBJ1-2
clone_size: .
v_call: TRBV6-2/TRBV6-3
d_call: .
cdr3_nt: TGTGCCAGCAGTTGGCAATATAACTATGGCTACACCTTC
cdr3_aa: CASSWQYNYGYTF

j_call: TRBJ2-6
clone_size: .
v_call: TRBV18
d_call: .
cdr3_nt: TGTGCCAGCTCACCACGGCAGAGGTACTCTGGGGCCAACGTCCTGACTTTC
cdr3_aa: CASSPRQRYSGANVLTF

j_call: TRBJ1-4
clone_size: .
v_call: TRBV7-9
d_call: TRBD1
cdr3_nt: TGTGCCAGCAGCCCAGGACAGGGGGCTAGTGAAAAACTGTTTTTT
cdr3_aa: CASSPGQGASEKLFF

j_call: TRBJ2-1
clone_size: .
v_call: TRBV11-2
d_call: TRBD1
cdr3_nt: TGTGCCAGCACCCACGTCGGCAGGGGGCTCAATGAGCAGTTCTTC
cdr3_aa: CASTHVGRGLNEQFF

j_call: TRBJ2-7
clone_size: .
v_call: TRBV12-5
d_call: .
cdr3_nt: TGTGCTAGTGGTTTGGGGGGCCTGGAGCAGTACTTC
cdr3_aa: CASGLGGLEQYF

j_call: TRBJ1-6
clone_size: .
v_call: TRBV6-5
d_call: TRBD1
cdr3_nt: TGTGCCAGCACCCGAGGACAGGGTAATTCACCCCTCCACTTT
cdr3_aa: CASTRGQGNSPLHF

j_call: TRBJ1-5
clone_size: .
v_call: TRBV10-3
d_call: .
cdr3_nt: TGTGCCATCAGTCAAGGGGGGGTCGGCAATCAGCCCCAGCATTTT
cdr3_aa: CAISQGGVGNQPQHF

j_call: TRBJ2-7
clone_size: few
v_call: TRBV18
d_call: TRBD2
cdr3_nt: TGTGCCAGCTCACCAAGGTCCGGACTAGCGGTCGAGCAGTACTTC
cdr3_aa: CASSPRSGLAVEQYF

j_call: TRBJ1-2
clone_size: .
v_call: TRBV10-3
d_call: .
cdr3_nt: TGTGCCACCGCCGGGGGAGGGGACTATGGCTACACCTTC
cdr3_aa: CATAGGGDYGYTF

j_call: TRBJ1-2
clone_size: .
v_call: TRBV9
d_call: TRBD1
cdr3_nt: TGTGCCAGCACAAGGACAGGGCTTTATGGCTACACCTTC
cdr3_aa: CASTRTGLYGYTF

j_call: TRBJ2-2
clone_size: .
v_call: TRBV19
d_call: TRBD1
cdr3_nt: TGTGCCACCAGACAGGGTGGCAACACCGGGGAGCTGTTTTTT
cdr3_aa: CATRQGGNTGELFF

j_call: TRBJ2-7
clone_size: once
v_call: TRBV12-3/TRBV12-4
d_call: TRBD1
cdr3_nt: TGTGCCAGCAGTTCTGACAGGGGGTACGAGCAGTACTTC
cdr3_aa: CASSSDRGYEQYF